The 28 T cell receptor beta chains below come from one sample, sequenced in a study of Tregs in tolerant kidney transplant recipients. Clones were sequenced by immunoSEQ multiplex PCR, and TCRdb holds only the in-frame ones, with some missing. The sample carries tens of thousands of clones, 85% to 95% recorded once. The sequencing here drew on Tregs from blood, taken before the transplant. These receptors all stem from a human donor who received a combined kidney and bone marrow transplant.

V and J are TRBV6-4 and TRBJ2-7; D is undetermined. The CDR3 is made up of 14 amino acids. The V and J ends lost 9 bases and 0 bases respectively, with 15 bases between them. Germline CDR1 MRHNA, CDR2 SNTAGT. The CDR3 here is CARRLSVSSYEQYF. The DNA of the CDR3 is TGTGCCAGACGACTTTCTGTCAGCTCCTACGAGCAGTACTTC.

V usage is TRBV5-1 and J usage is TRBJ2-6; 12 nucleotides match TRBD1. This CDR3 has 18 residues. CDR1 and CDR2 (germline): SGHRS, YFSETQ. V dropped 4 bases and J dropped 0; count of bases not matched to a gene: 5. The CDR3 DNA reads TGCGCCAGCAGCACGGGACAGGGGGCGTTCTCTGGGGCCAACGTCCTGACTTTC. Protein product: CASSTGQGAFSGANVLTF.

The rearrangement uses TRBV6-1 and TRBJ2-7, with a possible D match to TRBD1 (6 bases). This CDR3 spans 12 amino acids. Germline loops: CDR1 MNHNS, CDR2 SASEGT. Trimming removed 5 bases from V and 4 bases from J, with 9 bases in between. This chain's CDR3 is CASSPDRYEQYF. The CDR3 coding sequence is TGTGCCAGCAGTCCGGACAGATACGAGCAGTACTTC.

For the CDR3, the DNA is TGTGCCAGCAGCGTAGAACTAGCGGGAGGAGGAGAGACCCAGTACTTC. Translating it yields CASSVELAGGGETQYF. The chain combines TRBV9 with TRBJ2-5, with TRBD2 matching over 12 bases. The V segment lost 0 bases and the J segment 4 bases; nucleotides outside the gene matches: 4. Germline-derived CDR1 and CDR2 are SGDLS and YYNGEE. The CDR3 is 16 amino acids.

The chain combines TRBV7-3 with TRBJ2-2; D possibly corresponds to TRBD1 (6 bases). The germline V gene has CDR1 SGHTA and CDR2 FQGTGA. There are 14 residues in the CDR3. Trimming left V 5 bases short and J 7 bases short, with 14 bases between. The CDR3 loop reads CASSQGGAVGELFF. The CDR3 DNA follows: TGTGCCAGCAGCCAAGGGGGTGCTGTCGGGGAGCTGTTTTTT.

The chain carries TRBV19 and TRBJ2-7; a possible D gene is TRBD2 (5 bases). CDR3 length: 13 residues. Germline CDR1 LNHDA, CDR2 SQIVND (reference sequence). Deletions cut 6 bases from V and 5 bases from J, with 14 bases between. In nucleotides, the CDR3 is TGTGCCAGTAGCCCCGGGGATAAGCACGAGCAGTACTTC. Translation gives CASSPGDKHEQYF.

The J gene is TRBJ1-2, the V gene TRBV5-1, with TRBD1 matching 8 bases. V lost 3 bases, J lost 8 bases, and 6 bases stayed unmatched. The germline V gene has CDR1 SGHRS and CDR2 YFSETQ. CDR3 size: 13 residues. DNA for the CDR3: TGCGCCAGCAGCTCCGGGACAGGAAGGGGCTACACCTTC. Translating gives CASSSGTGRGYTF.

Of note for this clone: Mismatch with germline at one junction end may stem from a read error. The genes are TRBV6-1 and TRBJ1-5; the D is unclear. The CDR3 extends over 13 amino acids. From germline, CDR1 is MNHNS and CDR2 SASEGT. CDR3 loop: CANSESGNQPQHF. In nucleotides, the CDR3 is TGTGCCAACAGTGAATCGGGGAATCAGCCCCAGCATTTT.

This chain uses TRBV6-5 with TRBJ2-7; 10 bases match TRBD1. The CDR3 is made up of 15 amino acids. Trimming cost V 9 bases and J 1 base; bases outside gene matches: 9. From germline, CDR1 is MNHEY and CDR2 SVGAGI. The CDR3 bases are TGTGCCAGTATATTGGGACAGGGGATATCCTACGAGCAGTACTTC. It translates to CASILGQGISYEQYF.

The rearrangement uses TRBV9 and TRBJ2-3; either TRBD1 or TRBD2 may supply D (5 bases each). Germline V CDR1 and CDR2: SGDLS, YYNGEE. Trimming took 3 bases from V and 2 from J, leaving 13 bases between them. The CDR3 contains 15 residues. The CDR3 nucleotides read TGTGCCAGCAGCGAGAGGGTAGGGGCCACAGATACGCAGTATTTT. This translates into CASSERVGATDTQYF.

The genes are TRBV28 and TRBJ2-1; D is perhaps TRBD2 (5 bases). Germline CDR1 is MDHEN and CDR2 is SYDVKM. V was clipped by 4 bases and J by 2 bases, with 9 bases between them. This CDR3 contains 14 residues. The CDR3 DNA is TGTGCCAGCAGTTCACTAGGCCCCTACAATGAGCAGTTCTTC. This gives the protein CASSSLGPYNEQFF.

The chain recombines TRBV28 with TRBJ1-5; D is uncertain. Germline lookup yields CDR1 MDHEN and CDR2 SYDVKM. The V gene lost 5 bases and the J gene lost 9 bases, with 20 bases spanning the gap. CDR3 length equals 15 residues. CDR3 nucleotides: TGTGCCAGCAGTACCCGGGGAGGCCCCTACGGGCCCCAGCATTTT. Protein product: CASSTRGGPYGPQHF.

The chain carries TRBV7-2 and TRBJ1-1; perhaps TRBD1 as D (5 bases). V was pared by 1 base and J by 0 bases, with 9 bases between. CDR3 length equals 15 residues. Germline CDR1 and CDR2: SGHTA and FQGNSA. The CDR3 spells CASSLGGFLNTEAFF. In DNA, the CDR3 is TGTGCCAGCAGCTTAGGGGGGTTTCTGAACACTGAAGCTTTCTTT.

V usage is TRBV21-1 and J usage is TRBJ2-1. TRBV21-1 is marked as a pseudogene. The CDR3 totals 15 residues. CDR3 bases: TGTGCCAGCAGCAAACGGCCCCCAGATGGCAATGAGCAGTTCTTC. This codes for CASSKRPPDGNEQFF.

This clone is a singleton in its sample. The rearrangement joins TRBV28 to TRBJ2-7; D perhaps matches TRBD2 (5 bases). The CDR3 has 19 amino acids. Germline CDR1 reads MDHEN; CDR2 reads SYDVKM. Between the trimmed V and J ends, which lost 5 bases and 6 bases, there was a span of 32 bases. The DNA of the CDR3 is TGTGCCAGCAGTCTGGCCGGGGAAAGTAAACGCCTAGCAGCTGGCGAGCAGTACTTC. This translates into CASSLAGESKRLAAGEQYF.

The table lists this clone with a count of one. The V call is TRBV19, the J call TRBJ2-3, with a tentative D call TRBD2 (5 bases). V lost 1 base and J 4 bases, leaving 12 bases between the germline ends. The length of the CDR3 is 15 residues. Germline lookup yields CDR1 LNHDA and CDR2 SQIVND (reference sequence). Here the CDR3 reads CASSIGVSVADTQYF. CDR3 coding DNA: TGTGCCAGTAGTATAGGTGTTAGCGTCGCAGATACGCAGTATTTT.

The genes are TRBV30 and TRBJ2-7; perhaps TRBD1 as D (6 bases). This CDR3 has 14 residues. Germline CDR1 GTSNPN, CDR2 SVGIG (reference sequence). The ends were cut back, 1 base at V and 3 bases at J, with 13 bases in the middle. The CDR3 nucleotides are TGTGCCTGGAGTGATGGAGCAGGGGTCTACGAGCAGTACTTC. It is translated as CAWSDGAGVYEQYF.

The gene calls are TRBV5-1 and TRBJ2-7; TRBD1 aligns across 8 bases. CDR3 length equals 15 residues. Losses at the gene ends were 7 bases for V and 5 bases for J; bases not matched to a gene: 14. Germline CDR1 reads SGHRS; CDR2 reads YFSETQ. The CDR3 spells CASCIGTGFAHEQYF. In DNA form, the CDR3 reads TGCGCCAGCTGCATAGGGACAGGATTCGCCCACGAGCAGTACTTC. Full variable domain (missing parts from reference TRBV5-1 and TRBJ2-7): KAGVTQTPRYLIKTRGQQVTLSCSPISGHRSVSWYQQTPGQGLQFLFEYFSETQRNKGNFPGRFSGRQFSNSRSEMNVSTLELGDSALYLCASCIGTGFAHEQYFGPGTRLTVT.

This chain joins TRBV9 and TRBJ1-3; D unresolved. CDR1 is SGDLS and CDR2 is YYNGEE in the germline V gene. This CDR3 has 15 amino acids. The V end lost 2 bases, the J end lost 4 bases, and 13 bases lay between the germline ends. This CDR3 reads CASSVGPTGGNTIYF. The CDR3 bases are TGTGCCAGCAGCGTTGGCCCCACGGGCGGAAACACCATATATTTT.

V is TRBV7-9 and J is TRBJ1-1; D may be TRBD1 (6 bases). CDR3 size: 15 residues. The germline gives CDR1 SEHNR, CDR2 FQNEAQ (reference sequence). The ends were cut back, 5 bases at V and 1 base at J, with 14 bases in the middle. The CDR3 sequence: CASSAQGGPNTEAFF. In DNA, the CDR3 is TGTGCCAGCAGCGCACAGGGCGGACCGAACACTGAAGCTTTCTTT.

This clone was seen just once. The V and J genes are TRBV2 and TRBJ2-3, with a possible D match to TRBD2 (6 bases). The germline V gene has CDR1 SNHLY and CDR2 FYNNEI. V dropped 4 bases and J dropped 5 bases, with 10 bases sitting between them. The CDR3 contains 13 residues. In DNA form, the CDR3 reads TGTGCCAGCAGTGGGGGGACTGTAGATACGCAGTATTTT. Translating it yields CASSGGTVDTQYF.

The V call is TRBV28, the J call TRBJ2-5; 8 bases are shared with TRBD1. The J call is doubtful: the DNA matches TRBJ2-7 better. The CDR3 totals 14 residues. Germline CDR1 reads MDHEN; CDR2 reads SYDVKM. The CDR3 protein is CASSLTGGTYEQYF. The CDR3, as DNA: TGTGCCAGCAGTCTCACAGGGGGGACCTACGAGCAGTACTTC.

CDR3 in amino acids: CASSQDAKRGTEAFF. Written as DNA, the CDR3 is TGTGCCAGCAGCCAAGATGCGAAGAGGGGCACTGAAGCTTTCTTT. The V gene is TRBV4-2, the J gene TRBJ1-1; a possible D gene is TRBD1 (5 bases). The CDR3 spans 15 residues. V shed 0 bases and J shed 4 bases, with 12 bases lying between them. CDR1 is LGHNA and CDR2 is YNFKEQ in the germline V gene.

The chain recombines TRBV7-9 with TRBJ1-6, with D perhaps TRBD1 (5 bases). The V gene lost 1 base and the J gene lost 9 bases, with 7 bases spanning the gap. Looked up from germline, CDR1 is SEHNR and CDR2 is FQNEAQ (reference sequence). The CDR3 contains 13 residues. The CDR3 DNA sequence: TGTGCCAGCAGCTTAGGGGGACCTTCACCCCTCCACTTT. This sequence encodes CASSLGGPSPLHF.

Concerning this clone itself: A junction boundary mismatches the germline segment, possibly from a read error. The genes are TRBV5-6 and TRBJ2-7; TRBD2 might be the D (5 bases). Germline-derived CDR1 and CDR2 are SGHDT and YYEEEE. This CDR3 comprises 13 residues. The CDR3 reads CASSAIYSNEEDF. CDR3 coding DNA: TGTGCCAGCAGCGCCATATATAGTAATGAGGAGGACTTC.

As regards this clone: The sample carries other DNA sequences with the same CDR3. This chain links TRBV4-1 with TRBJ2-3; the match to TRBD2 covers 7 bases. V dropped 1 base and J dropped 3; count of bases not matched to a gene: 10. The CDR3 length is 17 residues. Germline-derived CDR1 and CDR2 are MGHRA and YSYEKL. The CDR3 region is CASSQGGGGRETDTQYF. The CDR3, as DNA: TGCGCCAGCAGCCAAGGGGGTGGAGGGCGGGAGACAGATACGCAGTATTTT.

The chain combines TRBV19 with TRBJ2-5; a weak D match, TRBD2 (6 bases). Germline V lookup: CDR1 LNHDA, CDR2 SQIVND (reference sequence). Trimming removed 3 bases from V and 0 bases from J, with 14 bases in between. The CDR3 runs to 16 residues. The CDR3 spells CASSIGGTIYQETQYF. DNA of the CDR3: TGTGCCAGTAGTATTGGGGGGACCATTTACCAAGAGACCCAGTACTTC.

V is TRBV9 and J is TRBJ1-4; unclear D gene. Trimming left V 0 bases short and J 3 bases short, with 9 bases between. This CDR3 has 15 amino acids. The V gene's germline CDR1 is SGDLS and CDR2 YYNGEE. The CDR3 loop is CASSVGGEPNEKLFF. The CDR3 nucleotides are TGTGCCAGCAGCGTAGGAGGAGAACCTAATGAAAAACTGTTTTTT. The variable domain in full, with the rest retrieved from reference TRBV9 and TRBJ1-4, is DSGVTQTPKHLITATGQRVTLRCSPRSGDLSVYWYQQSLDQGLQFLIQYYNGEERAKGNILERFSAQQFPDLHSELNLSSLELGDSALYFCASSVGGEPNEKLFFGSGTQLSVL.